The 30 T cell receptor beta chains in this list originate from one sample, sequenced in a study of chemoradiotherapy in HPV16-positive cancers. Libraries were prepared by immunoSEQ multiplex PCR; TCRdb keeps only in-frame clonotypes and omits some of them. The profile shows fewer than 20,000 clones, 55% to 75% of them singletons. The sequences come from tumor tissue, collected from a patient who underwent chemoradiotherapy. These receptors all come from a human donor with HPV-associated anogenital cancer.

This clone is judged medium-sized. The CDR3 spells CSVGDSNQPQHF. In DNA form, the CDR3 reads TGCAGCGTTGGGGACAGCAATCAGCCCCAGCATTTT. V gene TRBV29-1 combines with J gene TRBJ1-5; D might be TRBD1 (5 bases). V lost 4 bases, J lost 1 base, and 5 bases lay in between. This CDR3 spans 12 amino acids. In germline, CDR1 is SQVTM, CDR2 ANQGSEA.

The chain joins TRBV7-6 to TRBJ2-1; possibly TRBD2 for D (6 bases). Germline V gene sequence: CDR1 SGHVS, CDR2 FNYEAQ. The CDR3 is made up of 13 amino acids. Trimming shortened V by 4 bases and J by 9 bases, and 13 bases separated the two germline ends. The CDR3 coding sequence is TGTGCCAGCAGCTCGTTGGGGGGAGGTGAGCAGTTCTTC. Residues: CASSSLGGGEQFF.

This clone is judged medium-sized. The genes are TRBV5-6 and TRBJ1-3; unclear D gene. V lost 1 base to trimming and J lost 1 base, with 9 bases between them. CDR1 and CDR2 from the germline V gene are SGHDT and YYEEEE. This CDR3 region has 15 residues. CDR3 in DNA: TGTGCCAGCAGCTTGAATGGCCGTTCTGGAAACACCATATATTTT. Translated: CASSLNGRSGNTIYF.

The J gene is TRBJ1-2, the V gene TRBV2, with D perhaps TRBD1 (5 bases). Germline values: CDR1 SNHLY, CDR2 FYNNEI. V was clipped by 6 bases and J by 5 bases, with 16 bases between them. The CDR3 spans 14 residues. CDR3 DNA: TGTGCCAGCAGGGAGACAGCAACCTTATATGGCTACACCTTC. It translates to CASRETATLYGYTF. The full variable domain, rest sourced from reference TRBV2 and TRBJ1-2, is EPEVTQTPSHQVTQMGQEVILRCVPISNHLYFYWYRQILGQKVEFLVSFYNNEISEKSEIFDDQFSVERPDGSNFTLKIRSTKLEDSAMYFCASRETATLYGYTFGSGTRLTVV.

The chain couples TRBV6-5 to TRBJ1-6, with TRBD1 as a possible D gene (5 bases). The V gene's germline CDR1 is MNHEY and CDR2 SVGAGI. This CDR3 contains 16 residues. V dropped 2 bases and J dropped 4 bases, with 12 bases sitting between them. CDR3 DNA sequence: TGTGCCAGCAGTTACGGGGGGACGTTATATAATTCACCCCTCCACTTT. Translating gives CASSYGGTLYNSPLHF.

In its sample, this clone was seen a few times. This chain connects TRBV29-1 to TRBJ2-7; D perhaps matches TRBD1 (6 bases). The CDR3 sequence is 12 residues long. The germline V and J ends were trimmed by 7 bases and 5 bases, with 15 bases remaining between them. The V gene's germline CDR1 is SQVTM and CDR2 ANQGSEA. In DNA, the CDR3 is TGCAGCGGTTACAGGGAATCTGACGAGCAGTACTTC. Encoded protein: CSGYRESDEQYF.

The chain is built from TRBV5-1 and TRBJ1-6, with 10 bases that match TRBD1. Trimming took 4 bases from V and 7 from J; bases not matched to a gene: 11. Germline V gene sequence: CDR1 SGHRS, CDR2 YFSETQ. The CDR3 runs to 17 residues. The CDR3 sequence is CASSEVPGQGLNSPLHF. CDR3 DNA: TGCGCCAGCAGCGAGGTGCCGGGACAGGGGTTAAATTCACCCCTCCACTTT.

The rearrangement uses TRBV7-2 and TRBJ1-2; D is undetermined. Germline CDR1 is SGHTA and CDR2 is FQGNSA. The V end lost 2 bases, the J end lost 9 bases, and 13 bases lay between the germline ends. The CDR3 contains 13 residues. The CDR3 bases are TGTGCCAGCAGCTTATACAGCCGCATCCGCTACACCTTC. Translated: CASSLYSRIRYTF.

This clone counts as medium-sized (0.01 to 0.1%). This chain uses TRBV21-1 with TRBJ1-4. TRBV21-1 is deemed a pseudogene. The CDR3 covers 14 residues. In DNA, the CDR3 is TGTGCCAGCAGGTCCGTACAAGGGCATGAAAAACTGTTTTTT. It translates to CASRSVQGHEKLFF.

The table lists this clone with a count of one. The V call is TRBV6-1, the J call TRBJ2-5; D is undetermined. Per germline, CDR1 MNHNS and CDR2 SASEGT. Trimming shortened V by 10 bases and J by 7 bases, and 19 bases separated the two germline ends. This CDR3 has 13 amino acids. Here the CDR3 reads CATRQAGPATQYF. CDR3 DNA sequence: TGTGCCACCCGGCAGGCAGGACCGGCGACCCAGTACTTC.

This clone has just a few counts. This rearrangement joins TRBV21-1 to TRBJ2-7; the D call of TRBD2 is as the table states it, not checked on the DNA. TRBV21-1 is a known pseudogene. CDR3 length equals 14 residues. The CDR3 protein is CASSKILKIYEQYF. For the CDR3, the DNA is TGTGCCAGCAGCAAAATTCTAAAGATCTACGAGCAGTACTTC.

V is TRBV5-1 and J is TRBJ1-4; 9 bases line up with TRBD1. Trimming cost V 4 bases and J 5 bases; bases outside gene matches: 3. The CDR3 is 14 residues long. Germline V lookup: CDR1 SGHRS, CDR2 YFSETQ. The CDR3 loop is CASSRDRANEKLFF. CDR3 coding DNA: TGCGCCAGCAGCCGGGACAGGGCGAATGAAAAACTGTTTTTT.

V gene TRBV27 combines with J gene TRBJ2-7; D is ambiguous. Trimming stripped 4 bases from V and 3 bases from J, with 13 bases between. Germline V lookup: CDR1 MNHEY, CDR2 SMNVEV (reference sequence). The CDR3 spans 14 residues. CDR3 residues: CASSSLGRVYEQYF. In DNA, the CDR3 is TGTGCCAGCAGTTCCCTTGGACGGGTCTACGAGCAGTACTTC.

The CDR3 here is CASSSTSGQSYGYTF. The CDR3 DNA follows: TGTGCCAGCAGCTCTACTTCCGGCCAAAGCTATGGCTACACCTTC. This chain connects TRBV13 to TRBJ1-2; D is undetermined. The CDR3 is made up of 15 amino acids. Trimming took off 4 bases at V and 4 bases at J, with 16 bases between the two ends. The V gene's germline CDR1 is PRHDT and CDR2 FYEKMQ (reference sequence). Full variable domain (remainder filled in from reference TRBV13 and TRBJ1-2): AAGVIQSPRHLIKEKRETATLKCYPIPRHDTVYWYQQGPGQDPQFLISFYEKMQSDKGSIPDRFSAQQFSDYHSELNMSSLELGDSALYFCASSSTSGQSYGYTFGSGTRLTVV.

The gene calls are TRBV7-2 and TRBJ2-3, with TRBD2 as a possible D gene (7 bases). Trimming stripped 2 bases from V and 1 base from J, with 16 bases between. CDR3 length: 17 amino acids. CDR1 and CDR2 (germline): SGHTA, FQGNSA. The CDR3 reads CASSLSAGAGGTDTQYF. As DNA, the CDR3 is TGTGCCAGCAGCTTATCCGCGGGGGCCGGCGGCACAGATACGCAGTATTTT.

The chain joins TRBV28 to TRBJ2-3, with 7 bases lining up with TRBD2. There are 16 residues in the CDR3. After removal of 4 bases from V and 0 bases from J, the junction contained 7 bases not matched to a gene. Germline V gene lookup returns CDR1 MDHEN and CDR2 SYDVKM. CDR3 in DNA: TGTGCCAGCAGTTCCTCTAGCGGAACTAGCACAGATACGCAGTATTTT. Its translation: CASSSSSGTSTDTQYF.

This chain uses TRBV19 with TRBJ2-3; 7 positions agree with TRBD2. The CDR3 totals 15 residues. V shed 3 bases and J 0 bases; nucleotides not matched to a gene: 3. In germline, CDR1 is LNHDA, CDR2 SQIVND (reference sequence). The CDR3 DNA reads TGTGCCAGTAGTATTGGGGGGGAGAGCACAGATACGCAGTATTTT. This gives the protein CASSIGGESTDTQYF.

The chain combines TRBV30 with TRBJ2-7; 7 nucleotides agree with TRBD2. Germline V gene sequence: CDR1 GTSNPN, CDR2 SVGIG (reference sequence). CDR3 size: 13 residues. Trimming took 1 base from V and 6 from J; bases not matched to a gene: 6. The CDR3 loop is CAWSGSGAGEQYF. The DNA for the CDR3 is TGTGCCTGGAGTGGCAGCGGGGCGGGCGAGCAGTACTTC.

The rearrangement uses TRBV6-5 and TRBJ1-5, with 9 bases matching TRBD1. The CDR3 spans 14 residues. Germline V gives CDR1 MNHEY, CDR2 SVGAGI. The V gene end was trimmed by 6 bases and the J gene end by 7 bases; junction bases not matched to a gene: 7. The CDR3 nucleotides read TGTGCCAGCAGGCTGGGACAGGGAGGGCAGCCCCAGCATTTT. Translating it yields CASRLGQGGQPQHF.

The CDR3 coding sequence is TGTGCCAGCAGCTCCTCTCGACGGGAGACCCAGTACTTC. This encodes CASSSSRRETQYF. This sequence joins TRBV7-6 and TRBJ2-5; D gene unclear. Trimming left V 4 bases short and J 5 bases short, with 11 bases between. The CDR3 totals 13 residues. The germline V gene has CDR1 SGHVS and CDR2 FNYEAQ.

This chain connects TRBV28 to TRBJ1-1; possibly TRBD1 for D (6 bases). This CDR3 has 18 residues. Trimming shortened V by 0 bases and J by 0 bases, and 17 bases separated the two germline ends. Germline V CDR1 and CDR2: MDHEN, SYDVKM. CDR3 sequence: CASSLWGGPRELNTEAFF. CDR3 sequence (DNA): TGTGCCAGCAGTTTATGGGGGGGCCCTCGGGAGCTGAACACTGAAGCTTTCTTT. Combining the CDR3 with reference TRBV28 and TRBJ1-1 gives the whole variable domain DVKVTQSSRYLVKRTGEKVFLECVQDMDHENMFWYRQDPGLGLRLIYFSYDVKMKEKGDIPEGYSVSREKKERFSLILESASTNQTSMYLCASSLWGGPRELNTEAFFGQGTRLTVV.

V and J are TRBV7-3 and TRBJ1-1; TRBD1 is a possible D gene (6 bases). The V gene's germline CDR1 is SGHTA and CDR2 FQGTGA. Trimming left V 5 bases short and J 4 bases short, with 14 bases between. The CDR3 is made up of 14 amino acids. The CDR3 region has the DNA TGTGCCAGCAGCCCGGGACATCAATCCACTGAAGCTTTCTTT. Protein sequence: CASSPGHQSTEAFF.

J is TRBJ2-2 and V is TRBV11-1; TRBD2 matches at 8 bases. Germline values: CDR1 SGHAT, CDR2 FQDESV (reference sequence). This CDR3 has 15 residues. V lost 7 bases, J lost 7 bases, and 11 bases stayed unmatched. In DNA form, the CDR3 reads TGTGCCAGCACCCCGGGGGGGGGCGACGGCGGGGAGCTGTTTTTT. This sequence encodes CASTPGGGDGGELFF.

The chain links TRBV6-6 to TRBJ2-2; TRBD2 matches at 13 bases. V was pared by 7 bases and J by 6 bases, with 5 bases of the junction left unmatched. CDR3 length: 15 amino acids. Germline V gene sequence: CDR1 MNHNY, CDR2 SVGAGI (reference sequence). The CDR3 DNA reads as TGTGCCAGCAAAAGGACTAGCGGGAGTGCCGGGGAGCTGTTTTTT. Translated, it gives CASKRTSGSAGELFF.

The CDR3 nucleotides read TGCGCCAGCAGCCAAGATTTCCCGGGAGCTTCCTACGAGCAGTACTTC. The encoded protein is CASSQDFPGASYEQYF. The chain has TRBV4-1 and TRBJ2-7; maybe TRBD2 (6 bases). Per the germline V gene, CDR1 is MGHRA and CDR2 is YSYEKL. V gave up 0 bases and J gave up 1 base, with 13 bases separating them. This CDR3 is built from 16 residues.

This clone has just a few counts. The chain uses TRBV6-5 and TRBJ1-1; possible D gene TRBD1, 5 bases. This CDR3 spans 12 amino acids. Trimming cost V 5 bases and J 2 bases, with 6 bases left between them. Germline V gene sequence: CDR1 MNHEY, CDR2 SVGAGI. CDR3 sequence: CASSGDNTEAFF. The CDR3 bases are TGTGCCAGCAGTGGGGACAACACTGAAGCTTTCTTT.

The V and J genes are TRBV6-1 and TRBJ1-4, with D perhaps TRBD1 (6 bases). V lost 3 bases to trimming and J lost 8 bases, with 13 bases between them. From germline, CDR1 is MNHNS and CDR2 SASEGT. The CDR3 loop spans 14 amino acids. CDR3 nucleotides: TGTGCCAGCAGTGATCGGGGGGCTGGCGAAAAACTGTTTTTT. It codes for CASSDRGAGEKLFF.

The chain uses TRBV5-4 and TRBJ1-2; 8 positions agree with TRBD1. J was trimmed by 5 bases and V by 4 bases; bases with no gene match: 7. The CDR3 length is 14 residues. The germline V gene encodes CDR1 SGHNT and CDR2 YYREEE (reference sequence). As DNA, the CDR3 is TGTGCCAGCAGCCTCGACAGGGGAGGGTATGGCTACACCTTC. Its protein product is CASSLDRGGYGYTF.

The chain joins TRBV10-3 to TRBJ2-7, with 11 bases fitting TRBD2. The V gene end was trimmed by 0 bases and the J gene end by 0 bases; junction bases not matched to a gene: 4. Per germline, CDR1 ENHRY and CDR2 SYGVKD. This CDR3 is built from 17 residues. Here the CDR3 reads CAISESTSGRRSYEQYF. CDR3 DNA: TGTGCCATCAGTGAGTCAACTAGCGGGAGACGCTCCTACGAGCAGTACTTC.

This sequence joins TRBV5-6 and TRBJ1-2, with D hard to call. CDR3 size: 13 residues. The V end lost 2 bases, the J end lost 8 bases, and 13 bases lay between the germline ends. Germline V CDR1 and CDR2: SGHDT, YYEEEE. The CDR3 is CASSLGPQGGYTF. As DNA, the CDR3 is TGTGCCAGCAGCTTAGGGCCTCAAGGCGGCTACACCTTC.